A single sample gave rise to the 32 T cell receptor beta chains below, sequenced in a study of early T cells in non-severe SARS-CoV-2 infection. TCRdb processed the 5' RACE reads anew with MiXCR; each CDR3 protein has one entry. This table has about 130,000 distinct CDR3 sequences, 14% to 15% appearing once. Sequenced input: whole blood. All receptors come from an adult who was a healthcare worker with PCR-confirmed SARS-CoV-2 infection or an uninfected control (not recorded which).

This clonotype was counted ten times or more. J is TRBJ2-3 and V is TRBV19; 8 bases are a match to TRBD1. V dropped 3 bases and J dropped 0; count of bases not matched to a gene: 2. The germline V gene has CDR1 LNHDA and CDR2 SQIVND (reference sequence). CDR3 length equals 15 residues. CDR3 sequence reads: CASSITGGSTDTQYF. The CDR3 region has the DNA TGTGCCAGTAGTATTACAGGGGGGAGCACAGATACGCAGTATTTT.

A few counts support this clonotype. The gene calls are TRBV9 and TRBJ1-4; maybe TRBD1 (6 bases). Trimming took off 0 bases at V and 11 bases at J, with 20 bases between the two ends. Germline CDR1 SGDLS, CDR2 YYNGEE. This CDR3 is 16 amino acids long. The CDR3 protein is CASSVGVGGDPQKLFF. The CDR3 bases are TGTGCCAGCAGCGTAGGTGTAGGGGGAGACCCCCAGAAACTGTTTTTT.

The chain carries TRBV20-1 and TRBJ2-3; D is ambiguous. The ends were cut back, 3 bases at V and 0 bases at J, with 7 bases in the middle. The germline CDR1 and CDR2 sequences are DFQATT and SNEGSKA (reference sequence). This CDR3 spans 13 amino acids. In nucleotides, the CDR3 is TGCAGTGCTAGTAGATCTAGCACAGATACGCAGTATTTT. Protein product: CSASRSSTDTQYF.

The V and J genes are TRBV13 and TRBJ1-1; 10 nucleotides align to TRBD1. The CDR3 spans 20 residues. V gave up 2 bases and J gave up 1 base; unmatched junction bases: 16. CDR1 and CDR2 (germline): PRHDT, FYEKMQ (reference sequence). The CDR3 region is CASSLSGLWGTGASNTEAFF. CDR3 bases: TGTGCCAGCAGCTTAAGTGGCTTGTGGGGGACAGGGGCTTCGAACACTGAAGCTTTCTTT.

The rearrangement uses TRBV7-8 and TRBJ2-7; weak D call: TRBD1 (5 bases). Germline V gene data show CDR1 as SGHVS and CDR2 as FQNEAQ. Deletions cut 1 base from V and 3 bases from J, with 13 bases between. The CDR3 totals 15 residues. CDR3 nucleotides: TGTGCCAGCAGCTTAGGGGTTTCACAGGACTACGAGCAGTACTTC. Protein sequence: CASSLGVSQDYEQYF.

This clonotype was picked up a small number of times. CDR3 bases: TGCGCCAGCAGTGAATCCCTCGGGGGCACCGGGGAGCTGTTTTTT. It encodes CASSESLGGTGELFF. The chain combines TRBV10-1 with TRBJ2-2; D perhaps matches TRBD2 (6 bases). Germline loops: CDR1 WNHNN, CDR2 SYGVQD (reference sequence). The CDR3 has 15 residues. With 3 bases removed from V and 4 bases from J, the gap between germline ends came to 12 bases.

The chain joins TRBV10-3 to TRBJ2-3; D is unclear. The germline V and J ends were trimmed by 7 bases and 4 bases, with 12 bases remaining between them. The CDR3 sequence is 13 residues long. CDR1 is ENHRY, CDR2 SYGVKD, per germline. In nucleotides, the CDR3 is TGTGCCATCAACCCGAGTGGGGCAGATACGCAGTATTTT. As protein: CAINPSGADTQYF.

This clonotype has just a few counts. This chain uses TRBV27 with TRBJ2-2; TRBD2 is a possible D gene (6 bases). The CDR3 is 18 residues long. Trimming removed 3 bases from V and 1 base from J, with 18 bases in between. The germline V gene encodes CDR1 MNHEY and CDR2 SMNVEV (reference sequence). The CDR3 is CASSFVVGGGENTGELFF. CDR3 nucleotides: TGTGCCAGCAGTTTCGTGGTCGGTGGAGGGGAGAACACCGGGGAGCTGTTTTTT.

This chain connects TRBV18 to TRBJ2-7; 7 bases are shared with TRBD1. Germline V gene lookup returns CDR1 KGHSH and CDR2 LQKENI. Unmatched junction bases numbered 2, after V lost 2 bases and J lost 4 bases. The CDR3 sequence is 13 residues long. CDR3 coding DNA: TGTGCCAGCTCACCAGGGACAGTTTACGAGCAGTACTTC. This encodes CASSPGTVYEQYF.

The chain couples TRBV3-1 to TRBJ2-3; TRBD2 matches at 8 bases. The CDR3 loop spans 16 amino acids. V lost 4 bases and J lost 3; bases outside the gene matches: 9. Germline V gene sequence: CDR1 LGHDT, CDR2 YNNKEL (reference sequence). In DNA form, the CDR3 reads TGTGCCAGCAGCCCAAGTCCGACTAGCGTGACAGATACGCAGTATTTT. As protein: CASSPSPTSVTDTQYF.

The chain combines TRBV24-1 with TRBJ2-3, with D unresolved. V was pared by 4 bases and J by 4 bases, with 11 bases between. CDR1 is KGHDR, CDR2 SFDVKD, per germline. This CDR3 contains 14 residues. CDR3 in DNA: TGTGCCACCAGTGAGAGTTCCTCGGCAGATACGCAGTATTTT. This codes for CATSESSSADTQYF.

The table lists this clonotype with a few counts. The J gene is TRBJ1-1, the V gene TRBV27, with TRBD1 as a possible D gene (6 bases). Trimming removed 6 bases at V and 2 bases at J, with 13 bases between. CDR3 size: 14 residues. Germline V gives CDR1 MNHEY, CDR2 SMNVEV (reference sequence). The CDR3 sequence is CASSAGGGNTEAFF. The CDR3 nucleotides are TGTGCCAGCAGCGCCGGGGGCGGCAACACTGAAGCTTTCTTT.

The chain recombines TRBV5-5 with TRBJ1-1, with D possibly matching TRBD1 (5 bases). Trimming pared 4 bases from V and 4 bases from J, leaving 11 bases between. The CDR3 consists of 13 residues. Per germline, CDR1 SGHKS and CDR2 YYEKEE (reference sequence). The CDR3 bases are TGTGCCAGCAGCAGCGGGGGACGCACTGAAGCTTTCTTT. Encoded protein: CASSSGGRTEAFF. Together with reference TRBV5-5 and TRBJ1-1, the CDR3 gives the full variable domain: DAGVTQSPTHLIKTRGQQVTLRCSPISGHKSVSWYQQVLGQGPQFIFQYYEKEERGRGNFPDRFSARQFPNYSSELNVNALLLGDSALYLCASSSGGRTEAFFGQGTRLTVV.

This clonotype was found a few times. V gene TRBV6-4 combines with J gene TRBJ1-4; no clear D. With 8 bases removed from V and 5 bases from J, the gap between germline ends came to 18 bases. The CDR3 consists of 15 residues. Germline V gene lookup returns CDR1 MRHNA and CDR2 SNTAGT. The CDR3 sequence: CASGGEVLSNEKLFF. In nucleotides, the CDR3 is TGTGCCAGCGGCGGGGAGGTGCTGTCAAATGAAAAACTGTTTTTT.

The chain joins TRBV9 to TRBJ1-6, with D hard to call. V lost 0 bases, J lost 6 bases, and 10 bases lay in between. The germline CDR1 and CDR2 sequences are SGDLS and YYNGEE. This CDR3 is built from 15 residues. The chain's CDR3 is CASSVAPATNSPLHF. The CDR3 DNA reads as TGTGCCAGCAGCGTAGCCCCCGCTACTAATTCACCCCTCCACTTT.

Comment on this clonotype: At one end the junction does not follow the germline gene, possibly because of a read error. This chain connects TRBV20-1 to TRBJ2-5; D tentatively fits TRBD1 or TRBD2 (5 bases each). The CDR3 runs to 8 residues. Germline CDR1 and CDR2: DFQATT and SNEGSKA (reference sequence). The DNA of the CDR3 is TGCAGTCGGGGCCGGCCTTGTTTC. Its protein product is CSRGRPCF.

CDR3 in amino acids: CASSSRTGTGELFF. Here the CDR3 DNA reads TGCGCCAGCAGCTCTCGGACGGGCACCGGGGAGCTGTTTTTT. This chain connects TRBV5-1 to TRBJ2-2; the D is unclear. CDR3 length: 14 amino acids. Deletions cut 3 bases from V and 4 bases from J, with 10 bases between. In germline, CDR1 is SGHRS, CDR2 YFSETQ.

The V call is TRBV2, the J call TRBJ2-2; 10 bases agree with TRBD1. CDR3 size: 16 residues. From germline, CDR1 is SNHLY and CDR2 FYNNEI. The junction had 5 bases not matched to a gene; V was cut back by 0 bases and J by 7 bases. The CDR3 region is CASSEALGQGNGELFF. The CDR3 DNA follows: TGTGCCAGCAGTGAAGCCCTGGGACAGGGGAACGGGGAGCTGTTTTTT.

V usage is TRBV4-1 and J usage is TRBJ2-7; maybe TRBD2 (6 bases). V was cut by 0 bases and J by 6 bases, with 18 bases left in between. CDR3 size: 16 residues. Germline V gene sequence: CDR1 MGHRA, CDR2 YSYEKL. CDR3 sequence reads: CASSQESHGGSGEQYF. CDR3 coding DNA: TGCGCCAGCAGCCAAGAAAGTCATGGGGGGTCCGGCGAGCAGTACTTC.

The CDR3 DNA is TGCAGCGTTTGGGCCGGGGACAACACTGAAGCTTTCTTT. Translated, it gives CSVWAGDNTEAFF. The chain uses TRBV29-1 and TRBJ1-1, with D possibly TRBD1 on 5 matching bases. From germline, CDR1 is SQVTM and CDR2 ANQGSEA. Trimming stripped 5 bases from V and 2 bases from J, with 12 bases between. CDR3 length: 13 residues.

This clonotype was found many times. The gene calls are TRBV7-9 and TRBJ2-2; 7 positions agree with TRBD1. Germline-derived CDR1 and CDR2 are SEHNR and FQNEAQ (reference sequence). This CDR3 comprises 16 residues. V dropped 7 bases and J dropped 6; count of bases not matched to a gene: 14. In nucleotides, the CDR3 is TGTGCCAGCACCCAATTCCGGGACAGAGGGGCCGGGGAGCTGTTTTTT. It codes for CASTQFRDRGAGELFF.

The chain recombines TRBV5-4 with TRBJ1-4; 7 bases are a match to TRBD1. The V gene's germline CDR1 is SGHNT and CDR2 YYREEE (reference sequence). V shed 7 bases and J 8 bases; nucleotides not matched to a gene: 5. The CDR3 covers 12 residues. The CDR3 loop is CASATGEEKLFF. As DNA, the CDR3 is TGTGCCAGCGCTACAGGGGAAGAAAAACTGTTTTTT.

This clonotype was recorded a few times. The J gene is TRBJ2-7, the V gene TRBV5-1; 9 bases are shared with TRBD1. The CDR3 is 16 residues long. The V gene's germline CDR1 is SGHRS and CDR2 YFSETQ. Germline trimming cut 3 bases from V and 5 bases from J; bases unmatched to any gene: 12. For the CDR3, the DNA is TGCGCCAGCAGCTCCCCGGGACAGGGCCGCCCGGACGAGCAGTACTTC. It specifies CASSSPGQGRPDEQYF.

The rearrangement uses TRBV3-1 and TRBJ1-5; D gene ambiguous. The CDR3 runs 14 residues. V was shortened by 4 bases and J by 0 bases, with 7 bases between the two germline ends. Germline values: CDR1 LGHDT, CDR2 YNNKEL (reference sequence). The CDR3 loop is CASSPISSNQPQHF. The CDR3 nucleotides read TGTGCCAGCAGCCCGATCAGTAGCAATCAGCCCCAGCATTTT.

The chain has TRBV7-9 and TRBJ1-4, with 10 positions matching TRBD1. The CDR3 totals 15 residues. The trim removed 5 bases at V and 3 bases at J, leaving 3 bases unmatched. Germline CDR1 SEHNR, CDR2 FQNEAQ (reference sequence). DNA of the CDR3: TGTGCCAGCAGCCCGGACAGGGGGTCTAATGAAAAACTGTTTTTT. Protein sequence: CASSPDRGSNEKLFF.

Turning to this clonotype: Possible read error: a much larger clone is one base away. This chain joins TRBV3-1 and TRBJ2-5, with D tentatively TRBD1 or TRBD2 (6 bases each). CDR3 length: 17 residues. The V gene's germline CDR1 is LGHDT and CDR2 YNNKEL (reference sequence). The CDR3: CACSHPSGRGRGETQYF. DNA for the CDR3: TGTGCCTGCAGCCACCCATCTGGCAGGGGACGGGGGGAGACCCAGTACTTC.

This clonotype was seen a few times. The chain combines TRBV6-1 with TRBJ2-5; TRBD1 matches at 8 bases. The CDR3 runs to 14 residues. J was trimmed by 5 bases and V by 9 bases; bases with no gene match: 11. In germline, CDR1 is MNHNS, CDR2 SASEGT. The CDR3 here is CASTTGQGSETQYF. CDR3 DNA sequence: TGTGCCAGTACAACCGGACAGGGCAGTGAGACCCAGTACTTC.

This clonotype has a handful of counts. The rearrangement links TRBV5-1 to TRBJ2-5; 10 nucleotides agree with TRBD1. CDR1 and CDR2 (germline): SGHRS, YFSETQ. CDR3 size: 12 residues. The J segment lost 7 bases and the V segment lost 4 bases, leaving 1 base of the junction unmatched. The chain's CDR3 is CASSGDRGTQYF. CDR3 DNA sequence: TGCGCCAGCAGCGGGGACAGGGGGACCCAGTACTTC.

This clonotype was counted a few times. The rearrangement uses TRBV7-2 and TRBJ1-2; no reliable D call. The CDR3 runs 13 residues. Germline-derived CDR1 and CDR2 are SGHTA and FQGNSA. Trimming removed 4 bases at V and 5 bases at J, with 11 bases between. As DNA, the CDR3 is TGTGCCAGCAGCTCCACACTGGGATATGGCTACACCTTC. It codes for CASSSTLGYGYTF.

This clonotype turned up a few times. The rearrangement joins TRBV3-1 to TRBJ2-3, with D perhaps TRBD1 (5 bases). Germline assignment: CDR1 LGHDT and CDR2 YNNKEL (reference sequence). The CDR3 runs to 16 residues. Trimming took 8 bases from V and 0 from J, leaving 18 bases between them. The chain's CDR3 is CASRLRAGRSTDTQYF. The CDR3 nucleotides read TGTGCCAGCCGCCTTCGGGCAGGGCGGAGCACAGATACGCAGTATTTT.

This rearrangement joins TRBV7-9 to TRBJ2-7; a possible D gene is TRBD2 (5 bases). In germline, CDR1 is SEHNR, CDR2 FQNEAQ (reference sequence). The V gene lost 5 bases and the J gene lost 0 bases, with 8 bases spanning the gap. CDR3 length: 13 amino acids. The CDR3 DNA is TGTGCCAGCAGCAGAGGGAGCTCCTACGAGCAGTACTTC. This codes for CASSRGSSYEQYF.

This clonotype was seen at least ten times. The chain carries TRBV7-3 and TRBJ1-1; D is unclear. CDR3 length equals 13 residues. CDR1 and CDR2 from the germline V gene are SGHTA and FQGTGA. Trimming removed 2 bases at V and 3 bases at J, with 7 bases between. CDR3 protein: CASSLSGDTEAFF. The CDR3 DNA reads TGTGCCAGCAGCTTATCTGGGGACACTGAAGCTTTCTTT.